This TCR beta chain was found in a study of patients and donors after allogeneic stem cell transplantation. This clonotype came up a few times. TCRdb called the RT-PCR reads again in MiXCR, with one record for every CDR3 protein. This sample has some 230,000 distinct CDR3 sequences; around 14% occur once, and the top ten carry around a tenth. The CDR3 is made up of 17 amino acids. Per the germline V gene, CDR1 is MNHNS and CDR2 is SASEGT. The V gene end was trimmed by 8 bases and the J gene end by 1 base; junction bases not matched to a gene: 10. The chain is built from TRBV6-1 and TRBJ2-3, with 12 bases identical to TRBD2. This clonotype was obtained from a human donor who was either an allogeneic HSCT recipient or a stem cell or donor lymphocyte infusion donor (not recorded which). It is not recorded whose cells these are; they may come from a transplant donor. Sequencing used blood, either unsorted or a sorted T cell fraction (not recorded which). The CDR3, as DNA: TGTGCCAGCGGGGAATCTAGCGGGGGGGCTGGCACAGATACGCAGTATTTT. Amino acid sequence: CASGESSGGAGTDTQYF.